This T cell receptor beta chain was identified in a study of blood T cell repertoires in COVID-19. Study as a whole: PBMCs, B-cell-depleted T cells, or T cells provided the cDNA or gDNA that made up the material.

The data were produced by immunoSEQ multiplex PCR, yet TCRdb's version contains in-frame clones alone and is incomplete. The sample holds fewer than 60,000 clones, over 80% seen once. The sample holds one count of this clone. Germline CDR1 is MNHNS and CDR2 is SASEGT. The CDR3 spans 13 residues. Trimming took 2 bases from V and 5 from J, leaving 7 bases between them. The rearrangement links TRBV6-1 to TRBJ1-5; D call uncertain. This TCR was sampled from a man between 65 and 85 years old with active COVID-19. The sample taken for sequencing was peripheral blood. The CDR3 DNA is TGTGCCAGCAGTGAAATTCGGGATCAGCCCCAGCATTTT. Translation: CASSEIRDQPQHF.